The clone carrying this T cell receptor beta chain has ten or more counts. V dropped 3 bases and J dropped 6; count of bases not matched to a gene: 12. Looked up from germline, CDR1 is SGHTA and CDR2 is FQGNSA. CDR3 length: 16 amino acids. Preparation methods for the bulk TCR libraries were those previously described, with listed TCR primers. TCRdb redid the calling of the PCR reads with MiXCR, one entry per CDR3 protein. The data show hundreds of thousands of distinct CDR3 sequences, roughly 21% seen once. These data originate in a study of molecular identifiers for immune sequencing clone quantification.

V usage is TRBV7-2 and J usage is TRBJ2-7; 9 bases agree with TRBD2. Material for sequencing was naive CD8+ T cells from blood, with Jurkat cell RNA spiked in. As to subset: FACS-sorted CD8+CD4-CCR7+CD45RA+ naive T cells. This TCR came from a human donor in good health. Some libraries in this study had Jurkat cell RNA spiked in. CDR3 amino acids: CASSLPPGLAPTEQYF. The CDR3 coding sequence is TGTGCCAGCAGCTTGCCCCCGGGACTAGCCCCCACCGAGCAGTACTTC.